This entry lists 31 T cell receptor beta chains sequenced from one sample in a study of tumor-infiltrating lymphocytes in primary liver carcinoma (dated by TCRdb to about 2017). RNA from unsorted whole blood was extracted with TRIzol reagent, and germline DNA was obtained with the DNeasy Blood & Tissue kit. TCRdb lists the instrument as Illumina HiSeq 2500. TCRbeta-specific cDNA was reverse-transcribed from about 520 ng total RNA using a constant-region primer and ProtoScript II reverse transcriptase. The TCRbeta libraries were prepared through three rounds of nested multiplex PCR following a slightly modified ARM-PCR procedure. Multiplex TRBV1-TRBV30 forward primers and a Cbeta reverse primer were used in the first two PCR rounds, each of which was run for approximately 10 cycles. Using fastp at Q25 and MiXCR, TCRdb reprocessed the public reads and kept productive beta chains. Every CDR3 protein is listed once, alongside the most common genes and DNA of its rows. The sample yields approximately 340,000 distinct CDR3 sequences; 65% were counted once. In total, the top ten clones hold roughly 6.5% of the sample.

Specimen: peripheral blood. Receptor source: a man aged 35-49 years with primary liver carcinoma and hepatitis B virus infection.

The CDR3 bases are TGTGCCAGCAGCTCTATCCGGGACAGGGTTAACAATGAGCAGTTCTTC. Its translation is CASSSIRDRVNNEQFF. The chain employs TRBV5-6 and TRBJ2-1, with TRBD1 identical over 9 bases. The CDR3 loop spans 16 amino acids. Germline V lookup: CDR1 SGHDT, CDR2 YYEEEE. With 3 bases clipped from V and 5 bases from J, the junction kept 9 bases outside the gene matches.

Of note for this clonotype: Mismatch with germline at one junction end may stem from a read error. The chain links TRBV4-3 to TRBJ2-7; 11 bases align to TRBD1. The CDR3 has 13 residues. Germline assignment: CDR1 LGHNA and CDR2 YSLEER. CDR3 loop: CASSRDRGSERYF. As DNA, the CDR3 is TGCGCCAGCAGTCGGGACAGGGGGAGTGAGCGGTACTTC.

Details on this clonotype: One end of the junction is discordant with germline, which a read error may explain. The chain couples TRBV6-5 to TRBJ2-7, with no clear D. Looked up from germline, CDR1 is MNHEY and CDR2 is SVGAGI. The CDR3 sequence is 18 residues long. The CDR3 spells CASSHSGSSLEMPYEQYF. CDR3 in DNA: TGTGCCAGCAGTCACTCTGGAAGTTCTTTAGAAATGCCTTACGAGCAATACTTC.

The CDR3 DNA reads TGTGCCTGGAGTCGCTCCGACCTCCCCGGGTCTGGGGCCAACGTCCTGACTTTC. Amino acid sequence: CAWSRSDLPGSGANVLTF. The chain carries TRBV30 and TRBJ2-6, with no clear D. V was trimmed by 2 bases and J by 1 base, leaving 18 bases between them. Germline assignment: CDR1 GTSNPN and CDR2 SVGIG (reference sequence). There are 18 residues in the CDR3.

This clonotype was observed a single time. Being one base from a much bigger clone, this may be a read error. V usage is TRBV6-5 and J usage is TRBJ1-1; D is unclear. Germline lookup yields CDR1 MNHEY and CDR2 SVGAGI. The CDR3 loop spans 13 amino acids. The CDR3 sequence: CASSSPRNTGAFF. The CDR3 DNA follows: TGTGCCAGCAGTTCCCCTAGGAACACTGGAGCTTTCTTT.

Regarding this clonotype: This could be a read error, since a much larger clone is one nucleotide away. The V and J genes are TRBV6-2 or TRBV6-3 and TRBJ1-2, with D possibly TRBD1 on 5 matching bases. Germline V gene lookup returns CDR1 MNHEY and CDR2 SVGEGT. CDR3 length: 14 residues. The CDR3 reads CASSYSGTQYVYTF. Here the CDR3 DNA reads TGTGCCAGCAGTTACTCTGGGACGCAGTATGTCTACACCTTC.

Turning to this clonotype: The junction departs from germline at one end; a sequencing error may be responsible. This chain joins TRBV10-3 and TRBJ2-3, with 11 nucleotides matching TRBD2. The CDR3 sequence is 14 residues long. In germline, CDR1 is ENHRY, CDR2 SYGVKD. CDR3 region: CAIRTSGISDMQYF. As DNA, the CDR3 is TGTGCCATCAGGACTAGCGGGATTTCAGATATGCAGTATTTT.

This clonotype was observed at least ten times. The rearrangement uses TRBV6-5 and TRBJ2-7; D unresolved. The V end lost 7 bases, the J end lost 1 base, and 11 bases lay between the germline ends. The CDR3 loop spans 13 amino acids. Germline CDR1 MNHEY, CDR2 SVGAGI. The CDR3 DNA reads as TGTGCCAGCACTGATTCAGTTTCCTACGAGCAGTACTTC. It yields the protein CASTDSVSYEQYF.

This clonotype was recorded many times. The chain uses TRBV29-1 and TRBJ2-2, with 12 bases matching TRBD2. J was trimmed by 7 bases and V by 2 bases; bases with no gene match: 8. CDR1 and CDR2 from the germline V gene are SQVTM and ANQGSEA. The CDR3 loop spans 16 amino acids. The chain's CDR3 is CSVEPLAGGPDGELFF. The CDR3 DNA sequence: TGCAGCGTTGAACCCCTAGCGGGAGGGCCAGACGGGGAGCTGTTTTTT.

The rearrangement joins TRBV10-3 to TRBJ2-4; D is unresolved. Per the germline V gene, CDR1 is ENHRY and CDR2 is SYGVKD. V was shortened by 6 bases and J by 0 bases, with 9 bases between the two germline ends. The CDR3 loop spans 14 amino acids. CDR3 nucleotides: TGTGCCATCAGGGACGGTGTAGCCAAAAACATTCAGTACTTC. Its translation: CAIRDGVAKNIQYF.

With regard to this clonotype: A read error may account for a junction end that differs from germline. V is TRBV5-1 and J is TRBJ2-7; possibly TRBD2 for D (6 bases). This CDR3 is 12 amino acids long. The germline V gene encodes CDR1 SGHRS and CDR2 YFSETQ. CDR3: CASCLGEAEQYF. For the CDR3, the DNA is TGCGCCAGCTGCTTAGGGGAGGCCGAGCAGTACTTC. Drawing the rest from reference TRBV5-1 and TRBJ2-7, the complete variable domain is KAGVTQTPRYLIKTRGQQVTLSCSPISGHRSVSWYQQTPGQGLQFLFEYFSETQRNKGNFPGRFSGRQFSNSRSEMNVSTLELGDSALYLCASCLGEAEQYFGPGTRLTVT.

A word on this clonotype: One end of the junction does not line up with germline, which may come from a read error. The J gene is TRBJ1-5, the V gene TRBV4-2; D not certain. Near its end, the DNA agrees better with TRBJ2-3, so the J call may be wrong. The germline CDR1 and CDR2 sequences are LGHNA and YNFKEQ. CDR3 length equals 15 residues. Here the CDR3 reads CASSHHGTGNQPQYF. In nucleotides, the CDR3 is TGTGCTAGCAGCCACCACGGCACTGGCAATCAGCCCCAGTATTTT.

With regard to this clonotype: The conserved closing phenylalanine or tryptophan is absent in this CDR3, likely reflecting a read error. J is TRBJ2-7 and V is TRBV6-1; D might be TRBD2 (6 bases). The CDR3 length is 15 residues. Trimming cost V 1 base and J 3 bases, with 13 bases left between them. Germline lookup yields CDR1 MNHNS and CDR2 SASEGT. CDR3 sequence (DNA): TGTGCCAGCAGTGAAGGGGGAGGTGGCGGCTACGAGCAGTACTCC. Protein sequence: CASSEGGGGGYEQYS.

Details on this clonotype: This could be a read error, since a much larger clone is one nucleotide away. The V and J genes are TRBV12-3 or TRBV12-4 and TRBJ2-3; D might be TRBD1 or TRBD2, each matching 5 bases. V was clipped by 1 base and J by 7 bases, with 12 bases between them. CDR3 length equals 14 residues. The chain's CDR3 is CASSLGGTRNTQYF. CDR3 nucleotides: TGTGCCAGCAGTTTAGGGGGGACGCGGAATACGCAGTATTTT.

In regard to this clonotype: This may come from a read error, since a much larger clone is one base off. This chain links TRBV6-5 with TRBJ1-3, with D unclear. Looked up from germline, CDR1 is MNHEY and CDR2 is SVGAGI. The CDR3 length is 14 residues. The CDR3 here is CASSSITSGNTVYF. CDR3 bases: TGTGCCAGCAGTTCTATTACCTCTGGAAACACCGTATATTTT.

The sample holds a few counts of this clonotype. A much bigger clone sits one base away, suggesting this may be a read error. This CDR3 reads CASRRAANYGYTF. The CDR3 DNA reads TGTGCCAGCAGACGGGCAGCTAACTATGGCTACACCTTC. The chain carries TRBV7-9 and TRBJ1-2; no reliable D call. The V gene lost 6 bases and the J gene lost 0 bases, with 8 bases spanning the gap. CDR1 and CDR2 from the germline V gene are SEHNR and FQNEAQ (reference sequence). The CDR3 length is 13 residues.

This clonotype is categorized as medium-sized. J is TRBJ2-1 and V is TRBV11-2; perhaps TRBD2 as D (5 bases). CDR1 is SGHAT, CDR2 FQNNGV, per germline. This CDR3 contains 14 residues. V lost 2 bases and J lost 9, with 14 bases in between. CDR3 bases: TGTGCCAGCAGCTTACCGATCGGGGAAACTGAGCAGTTCTTC. Amino acids: CASSLPIGETEQFF.

The chain has TRBV4-3 and TRBJ2-7, with 7 bases fitting TRBD2. This CDR3 is 18 amino acids long. The V and J ends lost 0 bases and 0 bases, in that order; junction bases with no gene match: 11. Germline loops: CDR1 LGHNA, CDR2 YSLEER. This CDR3 reads CASSQDWPGLRSSYEQYF. The CDR3 nucleotides read TGCGCCAGCAGCCAAGATTGGCCGGGACTACGGAGCTCCTACGAGCAGTACTTC.

The sample holds many counts of this clonotype. DNA of the CDR3: TGTGCCAGCAGTGGAAGGCAGGGAGAGGCCTACGAGCAGTACTTC. Protein product: CASSGRQGEAYEQYF. The chain combines TRBV6-1 with TRBJ2-7; D tentatively fits TRBD1 or TRBD2 (5 bases each). The germline V gene has CDR1 MNHNS and CDR2 SASEGT. This CDR3 has 15 residues. The ends were cut back, 4 bases at V and 2 bases at J, with 15 bases in the middle.

Of note for this clonotype: A junction boundary mismatches the germline segment, possibly from a read error. The gene calls are TRBV5-6 and TRBJ2-1; possibly TRBD1 for D (6 bases). Germline-derived CDR1 and CDR2 are SGHDT and YYEEEE. The CDR3 has 14 residues. This chain's CDR3 is CASSADWGRGEQLF. CDR3 in DNA: TGTGCCAGCAGCGCGGACTGGGGCAGGGGTGAGCAGCTCTTT.

Worth noting for this clonotype: A read error may be the cause here, since a much bigger clone is one base away. The genes are TRBV29-1 and TRBJ2-1; 7 bases agree with TRBD2. V was pared by 7 bases and J by 11 bases, with 14 bases of the junction left unmatched. In germline, CDR1 is SQVTM, CDR2 ANQGSEA. The CDR3 sequence is 13 residues long. The CDR3 bases are TGCAGCGGGGGGGGAGGGTCAAACGGCAAGCAGTTCTTC. Its protein is CSGGGGSNGKQFF.

This clonotype was seen at least ten times. The chain couples TRBV29-1 to TRBJ1-1; D remains unclear. V was clipped by 3 bases and J by 0 bases, with 11 bases between them. Germline V gives CDR1 SQVTM, CDR2 ANQGSEA. The CDR3 contains 14 residues. The chain's CDR3 is CSVEEGMVNTEAFF. The CDR3 DNA reads as TGCAGCGTTGAGGAGGGAATGGTGAACACTGAAGCTTTCTTT.

CDR3 protein: CASSLWRQGFTGELFF. The CDR3 nucleotides read TGTGCCAGCAGCTTGTGGCGACAGGGATTTACCGGGGAGCTGTTTTTT. The chain has TRBV5-6 and TRBJ2-2, with TRBD1 matching over 7 bases. V was clipped by 1 base and J by 5 bases; unmatched bases: 8. Germline V gene sequence: CDR1 SGHDT, CDR2 YYEEEE. This CDR3 region has 16 residues.

This clonotype was found once. J is TRBJ2-7 and V is TRBV6-2 or TRBV6-3, with 9 positions matching TRBD1. CDR1 is MNHEY and CDR2 is SVGEGT in the germline V gene. Trimming took 7 bases from V and 4 from J; bases not matched to a gene: 5. The CDR3 loop spans 13 amino acids. CDR3 loop: CASTKDRGYEQYV. The CDR3 DNA sequence: TGTGCCAGCACCAAGGACAGGGGTTACGAGCAGTACGTC.

Notes on this clonotype: Given a much more abundant clone one base away, this may be a read error. J is TRBJ2-1 and V is TRBV6-5; 7 bases are shared with TRBD2. Germline V gene data show CDR1 as MNHEY and CDR2 as SVGAGI. The V and J ends lost 8 bases and 2 bases, in that order; junction bases with no gene match: 12. There are 16 residues in the CDR3. CDR3 region: CASFRERGLPYNEQFF. CDR3 DNA: TGTGCCAGCTTCCGCGAGCGGGGCCTTCCCTACAATGAGCAGTTCTTC.

As for this clonotype: Sequence at one end of the junction differs from germline and may be a read error. V usage is TRBV4-1 and J usage is TRBJ2-3; 12 positions agree with TRBD2. This CDR3 is built from 17 residues. Germline loops: CDR1 MGHRA, CDR2 YSYEKL. The CDR3 loop reads CASSQSGLAGNTDTQCF. CDR3 sequence (DNA): TGCGCCAGCAGCCAATCTGGACTAGCGGGAAACACAGATACTCAGTGTTTT.

This chain uses TRBV29-1 with TRBJ1-5, with D unclear. Deletions cut 6 bases from V and 9 bases from J, with 21 bases between. The CDR3 extends over 14 amino acids. Looked up from germline, CDR1 is SQVTM and CDR2 is ANQGSEA. The CDR3 protein is CSVWDREAHLPQHF. The CDR3 nucleotides read TGCAGCGTGTGGGATAGGGAGGCCCACCTGCCCCAGCATTTT.

This rearrangement joins TRBV20-1 to TRBJ2-5, with D maybe TRBD1 (6 bases). CDR1 and CDR2 (germline): DFQATT, SNEGSKA (reference sequence). The V gene lost 7 bases and the J gene lost 2 bases, with 14 bases spanning the gap. The CDR3 is 13 residues long. This CDR3 reads CSGTDGGQETQYF. The CDR3 coding sequence is TGCAGTGGGACAGACGGCGGACAAGAGACCCAGTACTTC.

Notes on this clonotype: A clone one base away is much larger, so this may be a read error. The J gene is TRBJ2-7, the V gene TRBV11-2, with 7 bases matching TRBD1. The germline V gene has CDR1 SGHAT and CDR2 FQNNGV. The CDR3 is 15 residues long. V was clipped by 4 bases and J by 6 bases; unmatched bases: 12. CDR3: CASSSGRGSEGEQYF. The CDR3 DNA follows: TGTGCCAGCAGCTCGGGCAGGGGGAGCGAGGGCGAGCAGTACTTC.

This clonotype has ten or more counts. The V and J genes are TRBV6-5 and TRBJ2-1; 10 nucleotides line up with TRBD2. The CDR3 runs 16 residues. Per germline, CDR1 MNHEY and CDR2 SVGAGI. V was clipped by 6 bases and J by 4 bases; unmatched bases: 9. The CDR3, as DNA: TGTGCCAGCAGCAAACTACTAGCGGGACCTTACAATGAGCAGTTCTTC. Its protein is CASSKLLAGPYNEQFF.

Details on this clonotype: The junction does not match germline at one end; this may be a read error. The rearrangement uses TRBV11-2 and TRBJ2-1; 8 bases map to TRBD2. Germline V gives CDR1 SGHAT, CDR2 FQNNGV. CDR3 length equals 15 residues. CDR3 sequence: CASSVTSGAYNVQFF. For the CDR3, the DNA is TGTGCCAGCAGCGTTACTAGCGGAGCTTACAATGTGCAGTTCTTC.